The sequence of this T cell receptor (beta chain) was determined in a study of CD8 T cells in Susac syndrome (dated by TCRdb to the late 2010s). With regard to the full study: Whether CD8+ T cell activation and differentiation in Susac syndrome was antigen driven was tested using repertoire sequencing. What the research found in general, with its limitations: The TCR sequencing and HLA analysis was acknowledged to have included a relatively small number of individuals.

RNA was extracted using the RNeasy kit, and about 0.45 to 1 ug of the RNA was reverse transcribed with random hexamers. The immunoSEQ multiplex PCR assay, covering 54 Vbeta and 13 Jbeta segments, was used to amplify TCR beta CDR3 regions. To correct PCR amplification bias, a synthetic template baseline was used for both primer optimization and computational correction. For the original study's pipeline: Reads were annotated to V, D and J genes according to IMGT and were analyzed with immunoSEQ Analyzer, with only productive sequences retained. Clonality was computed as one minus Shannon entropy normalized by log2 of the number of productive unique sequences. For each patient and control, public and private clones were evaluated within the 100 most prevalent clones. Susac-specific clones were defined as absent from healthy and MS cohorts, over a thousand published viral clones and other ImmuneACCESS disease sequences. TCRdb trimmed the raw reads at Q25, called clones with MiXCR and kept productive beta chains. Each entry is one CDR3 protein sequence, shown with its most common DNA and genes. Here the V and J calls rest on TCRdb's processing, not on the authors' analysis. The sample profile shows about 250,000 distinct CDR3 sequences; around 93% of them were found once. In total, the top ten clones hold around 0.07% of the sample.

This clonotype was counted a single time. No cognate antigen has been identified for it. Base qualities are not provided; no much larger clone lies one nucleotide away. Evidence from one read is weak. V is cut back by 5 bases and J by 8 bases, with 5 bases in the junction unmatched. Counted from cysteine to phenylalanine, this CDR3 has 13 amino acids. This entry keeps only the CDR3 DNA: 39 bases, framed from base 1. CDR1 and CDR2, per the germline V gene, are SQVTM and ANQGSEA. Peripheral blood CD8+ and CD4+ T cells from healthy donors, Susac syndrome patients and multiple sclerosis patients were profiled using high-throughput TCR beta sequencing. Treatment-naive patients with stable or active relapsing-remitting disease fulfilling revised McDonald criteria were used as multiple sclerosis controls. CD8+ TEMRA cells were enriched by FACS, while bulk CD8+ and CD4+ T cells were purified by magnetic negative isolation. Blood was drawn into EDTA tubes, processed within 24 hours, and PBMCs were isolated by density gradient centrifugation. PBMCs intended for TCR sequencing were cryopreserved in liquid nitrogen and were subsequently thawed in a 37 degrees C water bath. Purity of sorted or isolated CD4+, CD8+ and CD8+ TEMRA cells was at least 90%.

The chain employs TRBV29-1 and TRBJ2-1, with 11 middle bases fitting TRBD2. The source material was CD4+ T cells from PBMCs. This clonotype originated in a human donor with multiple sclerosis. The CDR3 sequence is CSVRTSGSHEQFF. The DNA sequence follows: TGCAGCGTTCGAACTAGCGGGAGTCATGAGCAGTTCTTC.